This TCR beta chain came from a study of identical twins. TCRdb used MiXCR to reprocess the 5' RACE reads, holding one entry per CDR3 protein. This table holds about 280,000 distinct CDR3 sequences, more than 6.5% found once. Per germline, CDR1 LGHNT and CDR2 FRNRAP. Trimming removed 6 bases from V and 2 bases from J, with 9 bases in between. The CDR3 runs 13 residues. This sample also belongs to another study, concerning yellow fever vaccine responses in identical twins.

Sequencing input: memory (CD45RO+) T cells sorted from blood. The clonotype originates from a woman under 30 in good health. The gene calls are TRBV12-5 and TRBJ2-3, with a weak D call TRBD2 (5 bases). CDR3 nucleotides: TGTGCTAGTGGCCCCGACTACACAGATACGCAGTATTTT. Its protein product is CASGPDYTDTQYF.